The entry below describes one T cell receptor beta chain. The antigen it binds to is not known. No base qualities exist here, and no much larger clone lies one base off it. The sample comes from a study of cytomegalovirus exposure and HLA in healthy donors (dated by TCRdb to about 2017). General notes on the study: According to an earlier analysis of 587 of the donors, 200 million or so T cells yielded over 100 million unique TCR beta sequences and 250 to 350 Gb of sequence data. An early release covering about 600 HLA-typed donors comprised about 310 gigabases of sequencing data and tens of millions of unique TCR sequences. The study was designed to test whether signatures of past pathogen exposure could be identified by cataloging public T cell receptors. To predict cytomegalovirus infection status, the study combined high-throughput TCR immunosequencing, statistical association of individual TCRs with disease status, and machine learning. An earlier analysis of fewer than 700 of the donors applied high-throughput TCR beta sequencing to assess whether each TCR beta V gene segment acted as functional or pseudogenic. Using immunosequencing, the study profiled T cell repertoires from roughly 650 subjects and related those repertoires to cytomegalovirus serostatus. Among about 400 genotyped donors of the cohort, an average of about 240,000 unique TCR beta nucleotide sequences was sequenced per donor, of which 15% to 20% were non-productive. Rather than using new phenotypic data, the later analysis identified candidate immune exposures from TCR beta sequences and from how often those sequences occurred across donors. A few DR-DQ haplotypes were treated as single units for association and clustering because of strong linkage in the cohort. A later genetic analysis took genome-wide SNP genotypes for about three fifths of the roughly 670 donors and used that subset as a discovery cohort. A separate validation cohort of roughly 120 different subjects was used in addition to the roughly 700-subject first cohort. All discovery cohort repertoires had been generated using a single sequencing platform. To study patterns of TCR occurrence, a later analysis re-analyzed previously published TCR beta repertoires from 600 to 750 donors and added high-resolution HLA genotyping. HLA typing covered class I and class II loci at four-digit resolution. Of the roughly 410 genotyped donors, 81% were placed in the genetic ancestry cluster associated with self-reported Caucasian donors. Typing coverage differed by locus: A, B, C, DRB1 and DQB1 were typed in roughly 620-630 donors, DQA1 in 500 to 550, DPA1 in some 570, and DPB1 in just under 480. Donor age, sex, ethnicity and CMV serostatus were collected together with the repertoire data.

Receptor amplification or capture employed the immunoSEQ multiplex PCR assay. The multiplex PCR relied on a mix of 60 forward primers for TCR Vbeta segments and 13 reverse primers for TCR Jbeta segments. The CDR3 region of rearranged TCR beta genes was amplified from genomic DNA with a multiplex PCR assay. Amplified TCR beta libraries were sequenced as 87-base-pair reads on the Illumina HiSeq System. The authors' pipeline ran thus. In a later analysis, around 80 million unique TCR beta chains were counted across the approximately 620 repertoires, and about 9.9 million of these chains were shared by at least two donors. Raw reads were error-corrected and collapsed into unique sequences by a nearest-neighbor algorithm in which closely related sequences were merged to remove PCR and sequencing errors. V, D and J gene segments were assigned by aligning CDR3 sequences to IMGT reference sequences. Each retained sequence needed at least a six-nucleotide match to both a V gene segment and a J gene segment. A rearrangement was called productive if the CDR3 had no stop codons and remained in frame with V and J, and every other rearrangement was called non-productive. CDR3 was defined according to IMGT convention as the region running from the second conserved V-encoded cysteine to the conserved J-encoded phenylalanine. In an earlier analysis of just under 600 of the donors, sequences lacking an unambiguous match to a single V gene segment were excluded. An earlier analysis of around 600 of the donors classified V segments as functional when productive rearrangements were above 56.7% and as segregating when the standard deviation between donors was above 5%. A statistical classification framework was built for diagnosing cytomegalovirus status from the catalog of TCR beta chain sequences. A later analysis assigned V and J genes by comparing TCR nucleotide sequences with IMGT/GENE-DB human TR gene sequences. The TCRdist pipeline was used in a later analysis to assign CDR3 sequences and most-parsimonious VDJ recombination scenarios. A later analysis defined each TCR beta chain by its CDR3 amino acid sequence plus V-gene family, and excluded reads lacking a unique V-gene family. As a way to deal with suspected cross-contamination and a sequencing artifact, a later analysis dropped more than 500 nucleotide sequences that were highly shared and had low generation probability. In a later analysis, a clonal expansion index was calculated for each public chain from normalized within-repertoire ranks of inferred template counts. A later analysis computed generation probabilities with a VDJ recombination model fitted to out-of-frame rearrangements, and checked the results against IGoR. In a later analysis, hypergeometric tests were used to score TCR-TCR, TCR-HLA and TCR-CMV co-occurrence, with a repertoire-size bias correction applied to TCR pairs. In a later analysis, false discovery rates were estimated by permuting HLA or CMV assignments 20 times. In a later analysis, co-occurring TCRs were grouped with DBSCAN, and TCRdist sequence similarity was added when clustering was performed within HLA-allele-positive subsets. Repertoires with fewer than 30,000 or more than 120,000 public chains, plus five repertoires with anomalous nucleotide sharing, were excluded from co-occurrence clustering. Sourced from immuneACCESS, this table was stored by TCRdb with only in-frame sequences that have V and J called. A share of the clones is absent; for the studies checked, an unresolved V gene accounts for under half, and the remainder has no known explanation. That table furnishes V, J and clone size, whereas the DNA furnished D and trimming. The sample includes under 150,000 clones, with under 90% observed a single time. Clones ranked in the top ten supply 0.6% to 0.7% of the sample.

The germline V gene specifies SGHVS as CDR1 and FQNEAQ as CDR2. Including the terminal cysteine and phenylalanine, the CDR3 comprises 14 residues. Of all the DNA, just the CDR3 is kept, 42 bases in frame from base 1. Trimming removed 5 bases from V and 8 bases from J, leaving 13 bases between the germline ends. The cohort was made up of 666 healthy bone marrow donors. At the time of sampling, all cohort members were nominally healthy, though unrecorded immune exposures were likely present. The donor tested CMV seronegative and was one of the 352 seronegative cohort members. A peripheral blood sample was provided by each donor, and peripheral blood mononuclear cells were used for TCR beta sequencing. Genomic DNA was extracted from the blood cell samples with the Qiagen DNeasy Blood Extraction Kit. Broad study findings and their caveats: A further reported finding was that TCR beta sequences accurately predicted the HLA-A and HLA-B alleles for most subjects in the first cohort. Only TCR beta chains were sequenced in this cohort, and the absence of alpha or paired-chain data limited detectable features. A later genetic analysis associated a missense DCLRE1C variant with V-gene and J-gene trimming of TCR beta chains, and an independent cohort replicated the association. A later analysis found that TCR association rates varied across HLA loci, with DRB1 alleles showing the most associated TCRs and HLA-C alleles the fewest. The study gave a list of over 150 TCR beta chains associated with cytomegalovirus. Some IMGT-functional V segments, including TRBV6-2 and TRBV6-3, could not be told apart with the 87-base-pair reads, so those segments were excluded. In a later analysis, HLA-associated TCR beta chains showed more clonal expansion and lower generation probabilities than non-associated chains that were equally common. Most TCR sequences were observed very rarely across donors, whereas some public TCRs were present in many individuals. The classifier was reported to diagnose cytomegalovirus status with high specificity and sensitivity in both the original and validation cohorts. According to a later analysis, parvovirus B19, influenza, CMV and Epstein-Barr virus appeared linked to several top co-occurrence clusters. When HLA alleles, especially DR and DQ, strongly co-occurred, TCR associations were difficult to assign to individual alleles. Presence/absence analyses assumed roughly uniform sequencing depth across donors, an assumption that may not hold. The authors suggested that the approach could potentially be generalized to other disease states and immunological phenotypes. Because some donors lacked HLA typing at each locus, the association tests relied only on the typed subset. In an earlier analysis of roughly 560 of the donors, most TCR beta V segments were observed in productive rearrangements about 90% or about 30% of the time, broadly matching IMGT annotations. CMV serostatus was the only immune exposure information available for the cohort. Correlated functional status among segregating V segments might reflect linkage disequilibrium, but an unknown experimental factor could not be ruled out. In a later genetic analysis, fewer N-insertions in productive TCRs were reported among donors in an Asian-associated ancestry cluster than the roughly 700-donor mean. A group of highly shared sequence variants was considered likely to be a technical artifact of the sequencing pipeline. In a later analysis, most CMV-associated TCR beta chains were found to appear HLA-restricted, with HLA associations seemingly driven largely by CMV exposure. Some 16 rarely observed V segments, including chromosome 9 orphons, were excluded from the earlier analysis of approximately 500 of the donors because counts were too low. In vitro tests confirmed that a few of the cytomegalovirus-associated TCR beta chains recognize cytomegalovirus antigens. A later analysis associated around 16,000 TCR beta sequences with specific HLA alleles at a false discovery rate of 0.05.

The sequence is built from TRBV7-8 and TRBJ1-6, with TRBD1 tentatively as D gene (6 bases match). This TCR was recovered from a man between 18 and 29 years old in good health and CMV-seronegative. Sequenced material: PBMCs. The sequenced DNA: TGTGCCAGCAGCCCGGGACATGTAGATTCACCCCTCCACTTT. Its protein reads: CASSPGHVDSPLHF.